These 28 T cell receptor beta chains came from one sample sequenced in a study of T cell repertoires in cytomegalovirus infection. From the reads, TCRdb called clonotypes with MiXCR, one entry per CDR3 protein. The sample lists a few hundred thousand distinct CDR3 sequences; around two fifths were seen once. Antigen specificity for these receptors is unknown. Sequencing used cultured PBMCs, obtained from culture after CMV antigen stimulation. The receptors here all came from a human donor in good health (CMV status not recorded). Some clones in this sample may be carry-over from other donors' samples.

The chain has TRBV7-3 and TRBJ1-1; D possibly corresponds to TRBD1 (5 bases). CDR1 is SGHTA and CDR2 is FQGTGA in the germline V gene. The CDR3 runs to 15 residues. V was pared by 4 bases and J by 1 base, with 13 bases between. The CDR3 sequence is CASSSRGVPNTEAFF. In DNA form, the CDR3 reads TGTGCCAGCAGCTCCCGGGGGGTTCCGAACACTGAAGCTTTCTTT.

The V gene is TRBV6-1, the J gene TRBJ1-5, with D unresolved. The CDR3 sequence is 14 residues long. Trimming left V 0 bases short and J 5 bases short, with 8 bases between. Germline values: CDR1 MNHNS, CDR2 SASEGT. CDR3 bases: TGTGCCAGCAGTGAAGCTGGCGGAGATCAGCCCCAGCATTTT. Residues: CASSEAGGDQPQHF.

The chain uses TRBV7-2 and TRBJ2-1, with D possibly matching TRBD2 (5 bases). Trimming removed 2 bases from V and 7 bases from J, with 12 bases in between. This CDR3 spans 14 amino acids. Germline assignment: CDR1 SGHTA and CDR2 FQGNSA. The chain's CDR3 is CASSLKGLANEQFF. For the CDR3, the DNA is TGTGCCAGCAGCTTAAAGGGCCTAGCTAATGAGCAGTTCTTC.

This chain joins TRBV18 and TRBJ2-1; 11 bases are shared with TRBD2. The CDR3 consists of 15 residues. V shed 4 bases, J shed 12 bases, and the junction held 11 bases outside the gene matches. From germline, CDR1 is KGHSH and CDR2 LQKENI. Here the CDR3 DNA reads TGTGCCAGCTCACTCGGGACTAGCGGAGAAGAGGGGCAGTTCTTC. Residues: CASSLGTSGEEGQFF.

On this clonotype itself: Here the CDR3 omits its conserved ending phenylalanine or tryptophan, so a read error is the likely source. This chain uses TRBV28 with TRBJ1-2, with D hard to call. The germline V gene encodes CDR1 MDHEN and CDR2 SYDVKM. The CDR3 has 14 amino acids. V was clipped by 2 bases and J by 0 bases, with 7 bases between them. CDR3 coding DNA: TGTGCCAGCAGTTTAGCAGGCCCTAACTATGGCTACACCTAC. Its protein product is CASSLAGPNYGYTY.

The chain recombines TRBV19 with TRBJ2-7; TRBD1 or TRBD2 may be the D gene (5 bases each). Trimming pared 5 bases from V and 2 bases from J, leaving 16 bases between. This CDR3 has 15 amino acids. Germline CDR1 is LNHDA and CDR2 is SQIVND (reference sequence). CDR3 nucleotides: TGTGCCAGTAGTCGACTACGGGGCGACGCCTACGAGCAGTACTTC. This translates into CASSRLRGDAYEQYF.

This clonotype was counted between two and nine times. V is TRBV7-8 and J is TRBJ1-5; D gene unclear. Germline V gene lookup returns CDR1 SGHVS and CDR2 FQNEAQ. The CDR3 sequence is 13 residues long. Trimming pared 0 bases from V and 3 bases from J, leaving 3 bases between. The CDR3 protein is CASSLALNQPQHF. The CDR3 bases are TGTGCCAGCAGCTTAGCTCTCAATCAGCCCCAGCATTTT.

The chain joins TRBV7-2 to TRBJ2-7; TRBD2 might be the D (7 bases). The CDR3 has 13 residues. V lost 3 bases, J lost 11 bases, and 17 bases lay in between. CDR1 is SGHTA and CDR2 is FQGNSA in the germline V gene. The CDR3 DNA reads TGTGCCAGCAGCTTTCGGGGGGCTATTGAGAAGTACTTC. Translated, it gives CASSFRGAIEKYF.

This clonotype was seen more than once but under ten times. J is TRBJ1-2 and V is TRBV28, with D possibly matching TRBD1 (5 bases). Germline lookup yields CDR1 MDHEN and CDR2 SYDVKM. Trimming cost V 6 bases and J 4 bases, with 18 bases left between them. The CDR3 has 15 residues. The CDR3 protein is CASSLLPGPGYGYTF. In DNA form, the CDR3 reads TGTGCCAGCAGCTTACTGCCGGGACCGGGCTATGGCTACACCTTC.

The rearrangement uses TRBV6-6 and TRBJ2-3, with D unclear. CDR1 and CDR2 (germline): MNHNY, SVGAGI (reference sequence). V shed 6 bases and J shed 4 bases, with 11 bases lying between them. This CDR3 is 13 amino acids long. CDR3 region: CASSPMSSDTQYF. DNA of the CDR3: TGTGCCAGCAGCCCGATGAGTTCAGATACGCAGTATTTT.

The rearrangement links TRBV20-1 to TRBJ2-3, with D perhaps TRBD2 (6 bases). V was pared by 4 bases and J by 2 bases, with 13 bases between. This CDR3 spans 14 amino acids. The germline V gene has CDR1 DFQATT and CDR2 SNEGSKA (reference sequence). The DNA for the CDR3 is TGCAGTGCTATAGCGGAGACCGTCACAGATACGCAGTATTTT. This encodes CSAIAETVTDTQYF.

The CDR3 DNA follows: TGTGCCAGCAGCTGGCCCGGGCTAGCGGGCCTGAGGGGAGAGACCCAGTACTTC. Amino acid sequence: CASSWPGLAGLRGETQYF. The J gene is TRBJ2-5, the V gene TRBV7-6; 8 nucleotides agree with TRBD2. Trimming at V came to 4 bases and at J to 4 bases, leaving 17 bases not matched to a gene. CDR1 is SGHVS, CDR2 FNYEAQ, per germline. This CDR3 is built from 18 residues.

This clonotype has only a few counts. The chain joins TRBV5-6 to TRBJ1-4; 7 bases line up with TRBD1. Germline assignment: CDR1 SGHDT and CDR2 YYEEEE. This CDR3 spans 14 amino acids. Trimming at V came to 0 bases and at J to 6 bases, leaving 2 bases not matched to a gene. The CDR3: CASSLVGGDEKLFF. CDR3 DNA sequence: TGTGCCAGCAGCTTGGTAGGGGGCGATGAAAAACTGTTTTTT.

CDR3 DNA sequence: TGCGCCAGCAGCTTGGTGGGGGTCTATAATTCACCCCTCCACTTT. The encoded protein is CASSLVGVYNSPLHF. The chain is built from TRBV5-1 and TRBJ1-6; perhaps TRBD1 as D (5 bases). V gave up 0 bases and J gave up 3 bases, with 7 bases separating them. The germline V gene has CDR1 SGHRS and CDR2 YFSETQ. There are 15 residues in the CDR3.

The table lists this clonotype with a few counts. The CDR3 sequence: CASSPSGTSGTGTQYF. CDR3 DNA: TGTGCCAGCAGCCCCTCCGGGACTAGCGGGACAGGGACCCAGTACTTC. The chain recombines TRBV6-2 or TRBV6-3 with TRBJ2-5, with TRBD2 matching 13 bases. CDR3 size: 16 residues. The trim removed 6 bases at V and 7 bases at J, leaving 11 bases unmatched. Germline lookup yields CDR1 MNHEY and CDR2 SVGEGT.

The table lists this clonotype with a few counts. This rearrangement joins TRBV12-3 or TRBV12-4 to TRBJ2-1; no clear D gene. V dropped 4 bases and J dropped 9 bases, with 13 bases sitting between them. The CDR3 consists of 13 residues. CDR3 sequence reads: CASSWGNPTEQFF. CDR3 in DNA: TGTGCCAGCAGTTGGGGTAACCCCACTGAGCAGTTCTTC.

The chain combines TRBV7-9 with TRBJ2-7; 10 bases are shared with TRBD1. V shed 5 bases, J shed 2 bases, and the junction held 6 bases outside the gene matches. CDR3 size: 15 residues. Germline assignment: CDR1 SEHNR and CDR2 FQNEAQ (reference sequence). CDR3 amino acids: CASSMDRGGPYEQYF. The CDR3 nucleotides are TGTGCCAGCAGCATGGACAGGGGGGGACCCTACGAGCAGTACTTC.

J is TRBJ1-1 and V is TRBV4-3; no clear D gene. Germline CDR1 reads LGHNA; CDR2 reads YSLEER. Trimming took off 0 bases at V and 8 bases at J, with 16 bases between the two ends. This CDR3 region has 15 residues. The CDR3 reads CASSQDLVPYREAFF. CDR3 coding DNA: TGCGCCAGCAGCCAAGATCTTGTGCCCTATCGGGAAGCTTTCTTT.

In this sample, this clonotype turned up a few times. The CDR3 DNA reads as TGTGCCAGCAGCTTAGGCCCAGGGAAGGACGAGCAGTACTTC. It encodes CASSLGPGKDEQYF. The genes are TRBV7-2 and TRBJ2-7; D possibly corresponds to TRBD1 (5 bases). Trimming took off 1 base at V and 5 bases at J, with 12 bases between the two ends. Per germline, CDR1 SGHTA and CDR2 FQGNSA. The length of the CDR3 is 14 residues. The full variable domain, in which reference TRBV7-2 and TRBJ2-7 provide the parts outside the CDR3, is GAGVSQSPSNKVTEKGKDVELRCDPISGHTALYWYRQSLGQGLEFLIYFQGNSAPDKSGLPSDRFSAERTGGSVSTLTIQRTQQEDSAVYLCASSLGPGKDEQYFGPGTRLTVT.

The chain is built from TRBV20-1 and TRBJ2-4, with 8 bases lining up with TRBD2. The trim removed 3 bases at V and 3 bases at J, leaving 7 bases unmatched. Germline assignment: CDR1 DFQATT and CDR2 SNEGSKA (reference sequence). This CDR3 region has 15 residues. The DNA of the CDR3 is TGCAGTGCTAGTCACCAAGCGGGGGTCAAAAACATTCAGTACTTC. Its protein product is CSASHQAGVKNIQYF.

The table lists this clonotype with a few counts. This rearrangement joins TRBV6-6 to TRBJ1-1; maybe TRBD1 (5 bases). From germline, CDR1 is MNHNY and CDR2 SVGAGI (reference sequence). Trimming pared 2 bases from V and 6 bases from J, leaving 10 bases between. CDR3 length equals 13 residues. As DNA, the CDR3 is TGTGCCAGCAGTTACATGGGGCGCTCTGAAGCTTTCTTT. This translates into CASSYMGRSEAFF.

This clonotype was seen more than once but under ten times. The V call is TRBV19, the J call TRBJ2-1; 10 bases fit TRBD1. With 5 bases clipped from V and 5 bases from J, the junction kept 6 bases outside the gene matches. The CDR3 has 15 residues. Germline CDR1 LNHDA, CDR2 SQIVND (reference sequence). CDR3 DNA: TGTGCCAGTAGTGCGCGACAGGGGGCCCACAATGAGCAGTTCTTC. This translates into CASSARQGAHNEQFF.

This clonotype appeared a few times. The genes are TRBV6-1 and TRBJ1-2; D is undetermined. Germline-derived CDR1 and CDR2 are MNHNS and SASEGT. The CDR3 is 15 amino acids. Trimming stripped 3 bases from V and 6 bases from J, with 17 bases between. The CDR3 nucleotides read TGTGCCAGCAGTGAGATTCGAGGCGCGCCGGATGGCTACACCTTC. Encoded protein: CASSEIRGAPDGYTF.

The rearrangement links TRBV29-1 to TRBJ2-1, with D tentatively TRBD1 (6 bases). The germline gives CDR1 SQVTM, CDR2 ANQGSEA. The ends were cut back, 4 bases at V and 11 bases at J, with 18 bases in the middle. The CDR3 totals 13 residues. The CDR3 DNA reads TGCAGCGTTGCCGTTAACAGGGAAGGAAAGCAGTTCTTC. The encoded protein is CSVAVNREGKQFF.

This chain links TRBV7-4 with TRBJ1-1; perhaps TRBD1 as D (6 bases). Deletions cut 4 bases from V and 1 base from J, with 13 bases between. Germline loops: CDR1 SGHVT, CDR2 SQSDAQ. The CDR3 totals 15 residues. The CDR3 region is CASSSVGQRNTEAFF. The CDR3 DNA reads TGTGCCAGCAGCTCAGTCGGACAGAGGAACACTGAAGCTTTCTTT.

The chain is built from TRBV19 and TRBJ2-2; D not resolved. The CDR3 consists of 17 residues. Germline lookup yields CDR1 LNHDA and CDR2 SQIVND (reference sequence). V shed 3 bases and J shed 0 bases, with 14 bases lying between them. For the CDR3, the DNA is TGTGCCAGTAGTATTCATTGGGTTATCCCGAACACCGGGGAGCTGTTTTTT. Its translation is CASSIHWVIPNTGELFF.

V is TRBV20-1 and J is TRBJ2-5; perhaps D is TRBD1 or TRBD2 (5 bases each). There are 13 residues in the CDR3. Germline V lookup: CDR1 DFQATT, CDR2 SNEGSKA (reference sequence). Trimming left V 5 bases short and J 5 bases short, with 15 bases between. This CDR3 reads CSAPRGPGETQYF. CDR3 nucleotides: TGCAGTGCTCCCCGGGGCCCCGGGGAGACCCAGTACTTC.

V gene TRBV12-3 or TRBV12-4 combines with J gene TRBJ2-1, with D hard to call. The CDR3 covers 14 residues. V lost 2 bases, J lost 4 bases, and 9 bases lay in between. CDR3 bases: TGTGCCAGCAGTTTAATGTGGACGTACAATGAGCAGTTCTTC. As protein: CASSLMWTYNEQFF.